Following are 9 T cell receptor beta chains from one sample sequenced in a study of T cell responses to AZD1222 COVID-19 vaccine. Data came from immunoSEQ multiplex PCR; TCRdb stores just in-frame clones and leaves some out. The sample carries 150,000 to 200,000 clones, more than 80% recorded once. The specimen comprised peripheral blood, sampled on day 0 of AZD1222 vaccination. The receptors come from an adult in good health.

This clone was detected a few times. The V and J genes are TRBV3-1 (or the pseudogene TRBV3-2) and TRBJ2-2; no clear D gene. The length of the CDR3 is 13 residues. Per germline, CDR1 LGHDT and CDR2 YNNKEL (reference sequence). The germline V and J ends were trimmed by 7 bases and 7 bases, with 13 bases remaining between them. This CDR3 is CASKKPYSGELFF. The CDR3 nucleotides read TGTGCCAGCAAGAAGCCCTACAGCGGGGAGCTGTTTTTT.

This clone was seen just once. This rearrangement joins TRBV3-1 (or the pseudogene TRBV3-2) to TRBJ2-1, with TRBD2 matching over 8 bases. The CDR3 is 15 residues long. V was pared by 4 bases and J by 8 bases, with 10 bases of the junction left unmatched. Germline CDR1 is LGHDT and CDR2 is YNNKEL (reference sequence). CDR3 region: CASSPSGGPIYEQFF. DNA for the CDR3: TGTGCCAGCAGCCCAAGCGGGGGCCCTATCTATGAGCAGTTCTTC.

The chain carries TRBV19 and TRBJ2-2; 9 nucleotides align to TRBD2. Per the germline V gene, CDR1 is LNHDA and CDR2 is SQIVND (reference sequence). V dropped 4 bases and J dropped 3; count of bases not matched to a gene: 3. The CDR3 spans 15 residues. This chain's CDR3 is CASSTGTSYTGELFF. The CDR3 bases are TGTGCCAGTAGTACCGGGACTAGCTACACCGGGGAGCTGTTTTTT.

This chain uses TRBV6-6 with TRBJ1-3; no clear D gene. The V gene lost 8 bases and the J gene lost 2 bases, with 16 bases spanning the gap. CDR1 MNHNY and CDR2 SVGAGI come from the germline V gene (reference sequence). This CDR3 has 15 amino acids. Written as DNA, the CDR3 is TGTGCCAGCGGGGTAGAGGGAGTTACTGGAAACACCATATATTTT. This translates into CASGVEGVTGNTIYF.

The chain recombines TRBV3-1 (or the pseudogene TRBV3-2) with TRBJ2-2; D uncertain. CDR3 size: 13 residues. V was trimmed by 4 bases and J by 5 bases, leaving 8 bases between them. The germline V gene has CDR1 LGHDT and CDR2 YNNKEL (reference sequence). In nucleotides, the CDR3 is TGTGCCAGCAGCCTAGTCGGTACCGGGGAGCTGTTTTTT. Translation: CASSLVGTGELFF.

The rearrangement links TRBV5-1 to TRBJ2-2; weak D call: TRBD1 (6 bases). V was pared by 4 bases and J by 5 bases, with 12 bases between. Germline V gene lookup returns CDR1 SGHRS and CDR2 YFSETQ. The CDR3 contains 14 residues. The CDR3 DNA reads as TGCGCCAGCAGCCAGAACAGGGAAACCGGGGAGCTGTTTTTT. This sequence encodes CASSQNRETGELFF.

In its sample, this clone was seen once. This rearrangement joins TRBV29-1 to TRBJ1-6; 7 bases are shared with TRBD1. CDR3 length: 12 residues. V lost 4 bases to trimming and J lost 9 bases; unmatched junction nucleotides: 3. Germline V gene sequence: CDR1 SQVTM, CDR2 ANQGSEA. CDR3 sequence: CSVGDSLSPLHF. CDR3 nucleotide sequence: TGCAGCGTTGGGGACAGCCTTTCACCCCTCCACTTT. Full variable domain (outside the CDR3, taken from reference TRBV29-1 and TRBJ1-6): SAVISQKPSRDICQRGTSLTIQCQVDSQVTMMFWYRQQPGQSLTLIATANQGSEATYESGFVIDKFPISRPNLTFSTLTVSNMSPEDSSIYLCSVGDSLSPLHFGNGTRLTVT.

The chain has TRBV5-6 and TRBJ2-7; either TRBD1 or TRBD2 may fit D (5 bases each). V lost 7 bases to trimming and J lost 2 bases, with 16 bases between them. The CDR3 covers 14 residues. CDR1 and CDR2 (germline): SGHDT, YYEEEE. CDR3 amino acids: CASSPGEQAYEQYF. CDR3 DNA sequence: TGTGCCAGCTCCCCCGGGGAACAGGCCTACGAGCAGTACTTC.

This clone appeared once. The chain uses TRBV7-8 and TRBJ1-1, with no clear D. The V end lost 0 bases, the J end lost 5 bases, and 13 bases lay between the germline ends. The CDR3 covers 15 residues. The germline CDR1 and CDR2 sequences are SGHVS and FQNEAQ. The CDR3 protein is CASSLAQTGRTEAFF. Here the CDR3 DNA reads TGTGCCAGCAGCTTAGCACAGACTGGAAGGACTGAAGCTTTCTTT.